This T cell receptor beta chain was identified during a study of T-cell reconstitution after alpha-beta-depleted transplantation in children. Study observations and caveats: T-cell counts and diversity at one year post-transplant came mainly from newly produced T cells.

The V segment lost 6 bases and the J segment 1 base; nucleotides outside the gene matches: 8. CDR1 MNHEY and CDR2 SMNVEV come from the germline V gene (reference sequence). The CDR3 is made up of 15 amino acids. On this clonotype: Its antigen is undetermined.

Unique molecular identifiers featured in how the TCRbeta library was prepared. TCRdb re-called the PCR reads with MiXCR, one entry per CDR3 protein. The data contain about 980,000 distinct CDR3 sequences, under 30% of them singletons. The sequence came from a boy less than two years old who had a stem cell transplant for SCID, so the T cells may come from the graft donor. The starting material was PBMCs, mostly from graft donor cells, obtained 360 days after TCRalphabeta/CD19-depleted stem cell transplant. V and J are TRBV27 and TRBJ2-7; 8 bases are shared with TRBD2. The CDR3 here is CASSPAGVFSYEQYF. CDR3 nucleotide sequence: TGTGCCAGCAGCCCAGCGGGGGTCTTTTCCTACGAGCAGTACTTC.